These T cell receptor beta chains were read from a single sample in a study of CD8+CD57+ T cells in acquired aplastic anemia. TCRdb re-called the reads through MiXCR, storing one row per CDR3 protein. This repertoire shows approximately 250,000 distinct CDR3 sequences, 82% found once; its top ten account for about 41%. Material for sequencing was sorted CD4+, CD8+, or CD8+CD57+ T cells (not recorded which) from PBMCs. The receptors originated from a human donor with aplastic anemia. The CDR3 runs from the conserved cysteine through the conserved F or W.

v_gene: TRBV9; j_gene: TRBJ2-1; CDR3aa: CASTSAGGTNEQFF
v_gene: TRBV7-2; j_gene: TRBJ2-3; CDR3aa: CASSLSQGAKGYTYF
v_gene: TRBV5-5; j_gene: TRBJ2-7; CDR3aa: CASSVTSVHEQYF
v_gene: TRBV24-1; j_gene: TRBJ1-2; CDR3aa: CATSVGSDSYGYTF
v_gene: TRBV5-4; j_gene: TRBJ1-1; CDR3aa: CASSAASGVMNTEAFF
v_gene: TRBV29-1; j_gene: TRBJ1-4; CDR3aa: CSVEDQAEKLFF
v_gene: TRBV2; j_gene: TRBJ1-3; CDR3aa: CASSEKRWSSGNTIYF
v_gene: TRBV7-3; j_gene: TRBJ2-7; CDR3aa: CASPGGLSYEQYF
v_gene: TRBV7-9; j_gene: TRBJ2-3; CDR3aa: CAYGVAGYPDTQYF
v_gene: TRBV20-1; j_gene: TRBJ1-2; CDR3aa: CSAPPGTTNYGYTF
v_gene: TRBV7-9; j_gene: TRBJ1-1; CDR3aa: CASSLGPTDNGYAFF
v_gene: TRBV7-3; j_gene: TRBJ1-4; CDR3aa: CASSESGGGQDEAKLFF
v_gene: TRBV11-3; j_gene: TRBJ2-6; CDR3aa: CASTLDRVPSGANVLTF
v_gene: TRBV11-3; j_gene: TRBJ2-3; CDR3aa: CASGLEVTDTQYF
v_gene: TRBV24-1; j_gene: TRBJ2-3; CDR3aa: CATRAGGAESDTQYF
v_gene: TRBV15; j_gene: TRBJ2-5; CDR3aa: CASSGGSAKETQYF
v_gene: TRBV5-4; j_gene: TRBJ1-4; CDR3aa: CASSFTGTGRREKLFF
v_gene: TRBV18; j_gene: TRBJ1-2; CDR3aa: CASSKPGQGLDYGYTF
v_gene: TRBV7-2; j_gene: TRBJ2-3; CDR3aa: CASSEIGGDTQYF
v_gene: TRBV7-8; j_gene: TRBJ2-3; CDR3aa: CASSRVGRTTADTQYF
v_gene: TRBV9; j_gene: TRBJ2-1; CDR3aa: CASSAGVTAQQFF
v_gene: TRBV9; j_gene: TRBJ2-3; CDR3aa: CASSLASDTHYFYF
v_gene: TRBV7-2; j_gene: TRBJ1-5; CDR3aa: CASSVAVSTGPPYHF
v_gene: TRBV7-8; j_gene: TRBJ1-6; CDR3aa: CASSFAGGPYTQSLHF
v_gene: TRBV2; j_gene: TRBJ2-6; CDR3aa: CASSVAGRDGANVLTF
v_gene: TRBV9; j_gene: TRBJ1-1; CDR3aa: CASSPWTSGSKETEAFF
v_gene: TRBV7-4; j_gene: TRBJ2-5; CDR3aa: CASSSSGEDEETQNF
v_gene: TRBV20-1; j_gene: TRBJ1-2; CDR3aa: CSVTTPLTYGYTF
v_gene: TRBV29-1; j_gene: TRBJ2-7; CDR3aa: CSVVRGRGEQYF
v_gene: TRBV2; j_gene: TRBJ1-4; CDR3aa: CASSVDRGRREKLFF
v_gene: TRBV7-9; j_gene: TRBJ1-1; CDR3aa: CASSSQGTNTEAFF
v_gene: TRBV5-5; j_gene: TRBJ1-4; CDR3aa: CASSFLQGTSEKLFF
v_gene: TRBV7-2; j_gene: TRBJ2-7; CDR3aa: CASRRGTSGASSYEQYF
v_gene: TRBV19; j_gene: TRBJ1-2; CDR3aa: CASSMGQHLNYGYTF
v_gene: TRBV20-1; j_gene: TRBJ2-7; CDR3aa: CSASLSRFTYEQYF
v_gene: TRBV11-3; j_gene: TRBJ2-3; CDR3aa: CASSLEQTGPDTQYF
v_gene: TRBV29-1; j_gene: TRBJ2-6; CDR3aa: CSVTGGANVLTF
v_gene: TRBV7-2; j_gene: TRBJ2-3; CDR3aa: CASSFARDYNEQFF
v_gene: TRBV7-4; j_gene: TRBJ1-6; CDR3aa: CASSFVRGLSPLHF
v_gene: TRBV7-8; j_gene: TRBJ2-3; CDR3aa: CASGDGGTDTQKFYF
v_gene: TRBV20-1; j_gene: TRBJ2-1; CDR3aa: CSASVGGSLNEQFF
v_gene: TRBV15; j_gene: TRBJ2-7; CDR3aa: CATSGGGQLDEQYF
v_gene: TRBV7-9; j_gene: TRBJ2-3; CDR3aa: CASSRGAGDTQYF
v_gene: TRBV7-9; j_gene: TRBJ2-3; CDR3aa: CASSVQGRGGDTEYF
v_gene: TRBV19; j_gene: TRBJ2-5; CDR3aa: CASSLARGTKKTQYF
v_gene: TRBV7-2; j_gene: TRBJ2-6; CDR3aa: CASSLAGSDGDGYLTF
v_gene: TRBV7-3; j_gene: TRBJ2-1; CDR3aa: CAPSWEDGNNEQFF
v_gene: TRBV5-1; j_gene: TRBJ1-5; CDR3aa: CATRQGMGQQHF
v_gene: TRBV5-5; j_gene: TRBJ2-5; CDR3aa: CAGSGSRETQYF
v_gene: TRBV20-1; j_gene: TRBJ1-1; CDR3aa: CSAIRHPGIYTEAFF
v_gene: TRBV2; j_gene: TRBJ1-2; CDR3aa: CASSDGGTDTQNF
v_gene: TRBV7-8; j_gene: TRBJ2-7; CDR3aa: CASSFVQGNDKQYF
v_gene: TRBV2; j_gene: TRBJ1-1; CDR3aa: CASSVERKTEAFF
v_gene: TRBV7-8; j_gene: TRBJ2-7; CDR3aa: CASSLAGAPDEQYF
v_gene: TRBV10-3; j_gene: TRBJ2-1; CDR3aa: CAIKTSGRDNEQFF